These 5 T cell receptor beta chains were sequenced from one sample in a study of blood T cell repertoires in COVID-19. This table comes from immunoSEQ multiplex PCR, and its TCRdb copy is limited to in-frame clones, with some not included. Seen here are under 200,000 clones, around 83% observed once, and the top ten hold over 1.5%. The sample comprised peripheral blood. The receptors originated from a human donor in a cohort sampled during active COVID-19.

This chain joins TRBV10-3 and TRBJ2-5; TRBD2 matches 9 bases. The ends lost 2 bases at V and 0 bases at J; junction bases unmatched: 16. The germline CDR1 and CDR2 sequences are ENHRY and SYGVKD. The length of the CDR3 is 20 residues. CDR3 nucleotides: TGTGCCATCAGTGAGGAGGGGGCTTCGACTAGCGGCCTTTACCAAGAGACCCAGTACTTC. Translating it yields CAISEEGASTSGLYQETQYF.

This chain links TRBV7-7 with TRBJ2-2; D perhaps matches TRBD2 (6 bases). Per the germline V gene, CDR1 is SSHAT and CDR2 is FNYEAQ (reference sequence). The CDR3 covers 14 residues. DNA for the CDR3: TGTGCTAGCGGTTGGCTAGCCGACACCGGGGAGCTGTTTTTT. This sequence encodes CASGWLADTGELFF.

This clone was seen only a few times. The chain employs TRBV9 and TRBJ2-7; D is perhaps TRBD1 (6 bases). Germline CDR1 SGDLS, CDR2 YYNGEE. The V gene lost 0 bases and the J gene lost 6 bases, with 10 bases spanning the gap. The CDR3 runs to 13 residues. In DNA, the CDR3 is TGTGCCAGCAGCGTAGACCCAGGGGTCGAGCAGTACTTC. As protein: CASSVDPGVEQYF.

The V call is TRBV11-2, the J call TRBJ2-3, with 10 positions matching TRBD2. Germline loops: CDR1 SGHAT, CDR2 FQNNGV. The CDR3 has 18 amino acids. Unmatched junction bases numbered 17, after V lost 11 bases and J lost 0 bases. This chain's CDR3 is CASLTASGRQSSTDTQYF. The CDR3 DNA reads TGTGCCTCCCTAACGGCTAGCGGGAGACAGAGCAGCACAGATACGCAGTATTTT. Combining the CDR3 with reference TRBV11-2 and TRBJ2-3 gives the whole variable domain EAGVAQSPRYKIIEKRQSVAFWCNPISGHATLYWYQQILGQGPKLLIQFQNNGVVDDSQLPKDRFSAERLKGVDSTLKIQPAKLEDSAVYLCASLTASGRQSSTDTQYFGPGTRLTVL.

This chain connects TRBV29-1 to TRBJ2-7, with D possibly TRBD1 on 6 matching bases. The V end was cut by 1 base, the J end by 1 base, with 14 bases between. Germline V gives CDR1 SQVTM, CDR2 ANQGSEA. The CDR3 is 15 amino acids. CDR3: CSVEGPDRWSYEQYF. The DNA of the CDR3 is TGCAGCGTTGAAGGCCCGGACAGATGGTCCTACGAGCAGTACTTC.